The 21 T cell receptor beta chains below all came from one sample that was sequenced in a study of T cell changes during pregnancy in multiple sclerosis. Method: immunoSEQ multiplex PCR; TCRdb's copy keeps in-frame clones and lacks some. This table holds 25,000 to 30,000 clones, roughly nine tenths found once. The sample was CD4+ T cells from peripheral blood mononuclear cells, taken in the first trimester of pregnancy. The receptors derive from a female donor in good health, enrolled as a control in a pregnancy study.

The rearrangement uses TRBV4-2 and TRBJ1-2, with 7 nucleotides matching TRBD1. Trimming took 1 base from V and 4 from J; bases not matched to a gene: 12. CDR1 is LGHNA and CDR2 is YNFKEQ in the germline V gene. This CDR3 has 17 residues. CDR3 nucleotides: TGTGCCAGCAGCCAAGGAACAGGGGATGGGGGGTCCTATGGCTACACCTTC. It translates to CASSQGTGDGGSYGYTF.

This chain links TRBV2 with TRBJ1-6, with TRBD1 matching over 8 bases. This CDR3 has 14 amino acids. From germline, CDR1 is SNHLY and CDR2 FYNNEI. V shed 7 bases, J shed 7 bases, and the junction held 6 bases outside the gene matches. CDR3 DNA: TGTGCCAGCAAGTCGACAGGGGAAAATTCACCCCTCCACTTT. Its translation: CASKSTGENSPLHF.

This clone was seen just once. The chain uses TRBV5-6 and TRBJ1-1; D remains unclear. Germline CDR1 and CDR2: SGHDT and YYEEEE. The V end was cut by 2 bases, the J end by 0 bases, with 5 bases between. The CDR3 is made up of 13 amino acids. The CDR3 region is CASSFRVNTEAFF. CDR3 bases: TGTGCCAGCAGCTTTCGGGTGAACACTGAAGCTTTCTTT.

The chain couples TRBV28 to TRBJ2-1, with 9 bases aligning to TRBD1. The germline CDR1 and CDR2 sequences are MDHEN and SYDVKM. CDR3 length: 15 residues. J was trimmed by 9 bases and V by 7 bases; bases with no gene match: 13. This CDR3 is CASNFGQGTALEQFF. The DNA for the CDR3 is TGTGCCAGCAACTTCGGACAGGGGACTGCACTTGAGCAGTTCTTC.

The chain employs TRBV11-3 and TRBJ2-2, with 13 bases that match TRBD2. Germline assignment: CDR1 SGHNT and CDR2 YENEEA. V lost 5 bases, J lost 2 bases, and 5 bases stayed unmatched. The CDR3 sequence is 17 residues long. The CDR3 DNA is TGTGCCAGCAGCCTCGGGACTAGCGGGACTAACACCGGGGAGCTGTTTTTT. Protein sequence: CASSLGTSGTNTGELFF.

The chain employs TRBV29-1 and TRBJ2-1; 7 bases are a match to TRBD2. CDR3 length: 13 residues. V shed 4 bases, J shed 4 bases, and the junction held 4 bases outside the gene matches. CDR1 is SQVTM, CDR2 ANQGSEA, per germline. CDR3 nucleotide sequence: TGCAGCGTTGCGGCGGGGGTGTACAATGAGCAGTTCTTC. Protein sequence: CSVAAGVYNEQFF.

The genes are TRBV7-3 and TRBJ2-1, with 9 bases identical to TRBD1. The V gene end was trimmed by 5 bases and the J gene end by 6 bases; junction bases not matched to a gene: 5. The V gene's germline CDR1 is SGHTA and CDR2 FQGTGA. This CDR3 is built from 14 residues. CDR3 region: CASSRTGDCNEQFF. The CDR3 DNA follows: TGTGCCAGCAGCCGGACAGGGGATTGCAATGAGCAGTTCTTC.

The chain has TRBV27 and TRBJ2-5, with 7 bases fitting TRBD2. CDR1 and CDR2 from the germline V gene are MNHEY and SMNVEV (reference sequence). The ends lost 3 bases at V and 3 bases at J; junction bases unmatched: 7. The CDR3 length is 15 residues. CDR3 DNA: TGTGCCAGCAGTTTCGTGCGGGAGCGGGAAGAGACCCAGTACTTC. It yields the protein CASSFVREREETQYF.

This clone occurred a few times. The CDR3 here is CASRSQGAPEQNTEAFF. The CDR3 DNA reads TGTGCCAGCAGATCCCAAGGGGCACCAGAACAGAACACTGAAGCTTTCTTT. V and J are TRBV7-9 and TRBJ1-1; tentative D call: TRBD1 (5 bases). This CDR3 has 17 residues. Germline V gives CDR1 SEHNR, CDR2 FQNEAQ (reference sequence). Trimming left V 6 bases short and J 1 base short, with 21 bases between.

DNA of the CDR3: TGTGCCAGTAAGAGGGGGACTAGCGGGATTGATACGCAGTATTTT. Its protein product is CASKRGTSGIDTQYF. V gene TRBV19 combines with J gene TRBJ2-3; 13 bases map to TRBD2. Trimming cost V 7 bases and J 6 bases; bases outside gene matches: 7. The germline V gene encodes CDR1 LNHDA and CDR2 SQIVND (reference sequence). The length of the CDR3 is 15 residues.

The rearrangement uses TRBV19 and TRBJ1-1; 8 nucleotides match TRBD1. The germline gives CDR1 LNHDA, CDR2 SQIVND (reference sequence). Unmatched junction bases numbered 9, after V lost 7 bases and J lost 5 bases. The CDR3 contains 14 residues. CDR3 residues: CASTSGQGWTEAFF. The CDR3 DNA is TGTGCCAGTACCAGCGGACAGGGTTGGACTGAAGCTTTCTTT.

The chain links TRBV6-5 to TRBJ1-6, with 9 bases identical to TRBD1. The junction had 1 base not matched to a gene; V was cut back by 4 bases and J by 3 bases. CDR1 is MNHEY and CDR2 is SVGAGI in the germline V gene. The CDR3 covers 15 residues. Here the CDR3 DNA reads TGTGCCAGCAGTTTGACAGGGGGCTATAATTCACCCCTCCACTTT. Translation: CASSLTGGYNSPLHF.

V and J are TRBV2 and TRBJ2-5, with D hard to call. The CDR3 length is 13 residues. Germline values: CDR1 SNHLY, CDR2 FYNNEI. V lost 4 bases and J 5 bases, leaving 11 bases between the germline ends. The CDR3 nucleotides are TGTGCCAGCAGTGGAACAACCGTGGAGACCCAGTACTTC. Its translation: CASSGTTVETQYF. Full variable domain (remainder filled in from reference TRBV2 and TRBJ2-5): EPEVTQTPSHQVTQMGQEVILRCVPISNHLYFYWYRQILGQKVEFLVSFYNNEISEKSEIFDDQFSVERPDGSNFTLKIRSTKLEDSAMYFCASSGTTVETQYFGPGTRLLVL.

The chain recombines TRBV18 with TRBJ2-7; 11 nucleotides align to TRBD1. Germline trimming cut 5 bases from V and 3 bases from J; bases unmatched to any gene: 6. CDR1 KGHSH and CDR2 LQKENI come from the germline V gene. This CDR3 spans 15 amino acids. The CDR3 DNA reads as TGTGCCAGCTCAATGGGACAGGGGGGATACTACGAGCAGTACTTC. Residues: CASSMGQGGYYEQYF. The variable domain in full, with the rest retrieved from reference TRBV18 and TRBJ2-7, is NAGVMQNPRHLVRRRGQEARLRCSPMKGHSHVYWYRQLPEEGLKFMVYLQKENIIDESGMPKERFSAEFPKEGPSILRIQQVVRGDSAAYFCASSMGQGGYYEQYFGPGTRLTVT.

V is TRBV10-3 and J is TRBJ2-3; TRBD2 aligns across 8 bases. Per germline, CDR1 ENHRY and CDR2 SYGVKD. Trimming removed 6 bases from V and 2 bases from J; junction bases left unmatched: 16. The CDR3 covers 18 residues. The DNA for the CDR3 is TGTGCCATCAGCCTCGGGACTAGTGTAAGCACCAACACAGATACGCAGTATTTT. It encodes CAISLGTSVSTNTDTQYF.

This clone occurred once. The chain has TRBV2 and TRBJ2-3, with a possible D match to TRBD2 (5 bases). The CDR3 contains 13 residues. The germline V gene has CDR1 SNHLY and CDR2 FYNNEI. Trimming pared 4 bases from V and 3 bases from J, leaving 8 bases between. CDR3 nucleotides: TGTGCCAGCAGTGCCGGGATAACAGATACGCAGTATTTT. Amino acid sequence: CASSAGITDTQYF.

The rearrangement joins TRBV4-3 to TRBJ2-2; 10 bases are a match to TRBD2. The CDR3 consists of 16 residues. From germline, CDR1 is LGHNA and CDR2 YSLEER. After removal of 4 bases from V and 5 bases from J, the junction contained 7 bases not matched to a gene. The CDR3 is CASSLSGRGGTGELFF. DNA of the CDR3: TGCGCCAGCAGCCTAAGCGGGAGGGGAGGAACCGGGGAGCTGTTTTTT.

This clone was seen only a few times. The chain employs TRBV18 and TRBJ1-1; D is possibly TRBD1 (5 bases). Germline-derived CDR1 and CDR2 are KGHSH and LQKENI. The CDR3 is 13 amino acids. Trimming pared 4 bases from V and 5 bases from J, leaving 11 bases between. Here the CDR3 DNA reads TGTGCCAGCTCACTTCGAAAGGGGACTGAAGCTTTCTTT. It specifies CASSLRKGTEAFF.

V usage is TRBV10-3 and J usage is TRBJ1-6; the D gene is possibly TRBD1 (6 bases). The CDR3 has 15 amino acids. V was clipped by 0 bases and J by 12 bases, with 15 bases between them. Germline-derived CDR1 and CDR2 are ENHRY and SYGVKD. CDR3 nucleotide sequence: TGTGCCATCAGTGAGTCGTCTGCGGAAGGGGGACCCCTCCACTTT. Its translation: CAISESSAEGGPLHF.

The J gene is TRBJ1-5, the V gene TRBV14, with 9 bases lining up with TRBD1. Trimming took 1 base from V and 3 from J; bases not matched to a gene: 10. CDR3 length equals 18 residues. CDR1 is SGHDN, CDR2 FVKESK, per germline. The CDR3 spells CASSQGGRGQGNNQPQHF. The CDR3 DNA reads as TGTGCCAGCAGCCAAGGAGGGAGGGGACAGGGTAACAATCAGCCCCAGCATTTT.

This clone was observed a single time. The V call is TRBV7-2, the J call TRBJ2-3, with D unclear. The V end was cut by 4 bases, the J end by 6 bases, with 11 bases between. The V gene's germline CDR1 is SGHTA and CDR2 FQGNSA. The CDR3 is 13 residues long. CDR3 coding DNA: TGTGCCAGCAGCTCCCTAGGTGGGGATACGCAGTATTTT. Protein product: CASSSLGGDTQYF.